A selection of T cell receptor beta chains follows, all from one sample in a study of post-analysis software for immune sequencing data. Via MiXCR, TCRdb re-called the PCR reads, giving one row per CDR3 protein. The data hold approximately 350,000 distinct CDR3 sequences, with about a third observed a single time. The sequenced sample was blood. These receptors were obtained from a girl under 18 with multiple sclerosis. Both conserved end residues are part of each CDR3. A D gene is named only where the DNA matches it firmly. Size is stated for part of the rows, as once, few or many counts, or as a class when the clone is expanded.

d_call	clone_size	v_call	j_call	cdr3_nt	cdr3_aa
.	.	TRBV29-1	TRBJ2-3	TGCAGCGTCTCCCCAGATACGCAGTATTTT	CSVSPDTQYF
TRBD1	.	TRBV5-1	TRBJ1-2	TGCGCCAGCAGCTTGGGTTGGGACAGCCTCTACGGCTACACCTTC	CASSLGWDSLYGYTF
.	.	TRBV5-1	TRBJ2-4	TGCGCCAGCAGCTTGGAAGGGCCGGAAAACATTCAGTACTTC	CASSLEGPENIQYF
.	.	TRBV5-1	TRBJ1-2	TGCGCCAGCAGCCCCGGACAGACTGACTACACCTTC	CASSPGQTDYTF
.	few	TRBV12-3/TRBV12-4	TRBJ1-5	TGTGCCAGCAGTCCCCACGGGGAAGATCAGCCCCAGCATTTT	CASSPHGEDQPQHF
TRBD1	few	TRBV5-1	TRBJ2-7	TGCGCCAGCACCGGGACAGTAGCCTACGAGCAGTACTTC	CASTGTVAYEQYF
.	.	TRBV30	TRBJ1-2	TGTGCCTGGAGAGACTACAGGGTACGCTACACCTTC	CAWRDYRVRYTF
.	.	TRBV6-7	TRBJ1-1	TGTGCCAGCACCTCCATCCTGGAGGGGACTGAAGCTTTCTTT	CASTSILEGTEAFF
.	many	TRBV12-3/TRBV12-4	TRBJ1-1	TGTGCCAGCAGTTTCGGGGGCACTGAAGCTTTCTTT	CASSFGGTEAFF
.	.	TRBV12-3/TRBV12-4	TRBJ1-2	TGTGCCAGCAGTTTCCAACGAGGTGCTGGCTACACCTTC	CASSFQRGAGYTF
.	few	TRBV6-1	TRBJ1-1	TGTGCCAGCAGTGAATCCCCGGGCAGGGGTGTTGATTTCTTT	CASSESPGRGVDFF
TRBD2	few	TRBV5-1	TRBJ2-1	TGCGCCAGCAGCAAAACTAGCGGCTCCTACAATGAGCAGTTCTTC	CASSKTSGSYNEQFF
.	.	TRBV4-1	TRBJ2-7	TGCGCCAGCAGCCACCCCTTGCGGAGTAGTACCTACGAGCAGTACTTC	CASSHPLRSSTYEQYF
TRBD1	.	TRBV28	TRBJ1-4	TGTGCCAGCAGTCCCCACCAGGGGGGATTTGAAAAACTGTTTTTT	CASSPHQGGFEKLFF
TRBD2	.	TRBV3-1	TRBJ2-1	TGTGCCAGCAGCATTAGCGGGGGGCTCTCCTACAATGAGCAGTTCTTC	CASSISGGLSYNEQFF
.	.	TRBV7-2	TRBJ2-1	TGTGCCAGCAGCTTTTCCTCAGGTGGGAATGAGCAGTTCTTC	CASSFSSGGNEQFF
.	many	TRBV15	TRBJ2-7	TGTGCCACCAGCAGAGTGGACATCGGACCCTACGAGCAGTACTTC	CATSRVDIGPYEQYF
.	many	TRBV20-1	TRBJ2-5	TGCAGTGCTAGAGATCTAGCAGGGATCCAAGAGACCCAGTACTTC	CSARDLAGIQETQYF
.	few	TRBV5-1	TRBJ2-1	TGCGCCAGCAGCTTGGGGGAGTCGTACCTGAACAATGAGCAGTTCTTC	CASSLGESYLNNEQFF
.	many	TRBV18	TRBJ2-5	TGTGCCAGCAGCCCACCAGGGCAAGAGACCCAGTACTTC	CASSPPGQETQYF
.	few	TRBV12-3/TRBV12-4	TRBJ1-1	TGTGCCAGCACCACTCACGAAAGAGGCAGCGTTCCCATGAACACTGAAGCTTTCTTT	CASTTHERGSVPMNTEAFF
TRBD2	.	TRBV4-1	TRBJ2-5	TGCGCCAGCAGCCAACCCAGGGAGGGGGAGACCCAGTACTTC	CASSQPREGETQYF
.	medium-sized	TRBV5-1	TRBJ1-1	TGCGCCAGCAGCTTGGCCGGGGGGTACACTGAAGCTTTCTTT	CASSLAGGYTEAFF
.	.	TRBV4-1	TRBJ1-1	TGCGCCAGCAGCCAAGATCTGGGAGACACTGAAGCTTTCTTT	CASSQDLGDTEAFF
TRBD2	few	TRBV10-2	TRBJ2-5	TGCGCCAGCGGTTCCCGGGTTGTAGCGGGGGGGCGTTTTGGAGAGACCCAGTACTTC	CASGSRVVAGGRFGETQYF
.	.	TRBV6-5	TRBJ2-2	TGTGCCAGCAGTTCACACAGGAACACCGGGGAGCTGTTTTTT	CASSSHRNTGELFF
.	few	TRBV10-3	TRBJ2-1	TGTGCCATCAGTGACTATCCAAGAACCTACAATGAGCAGTTCTTC	CAISDYPRTYNEQFF
.	.	TRBV25-1	TRBJ2-3	TGTGCCAGCAGTGAATACAGCGGCGCAGGCTTCGTGGGGTACACAGATACGCAGTATTTT	CASSEYSGAGFVGYTDTQYF
TRBD2	few	TRBV5-1	TRBJ2-3	TGCGCCAGCCGTAGCGGGGACTACACAGATACGCAGTATTTT	CASRSGDYTDTQYF
.	once	TRBV11-1	TRBJ2-7	TGTGCCAGCAGCTTGGCCGGGACAAGGGCCTACGAGCAGTACTTC	CASSLAGTRAYEQYF
.	.	TRBV20-1	TRBJ1-4	TGCAGTGCTAGAGCTGAGGCTGAAAAACTGTTTTTT	CSARAEAEKLFF
TRBD1	.	TRBV27	TRBJ2-2	TGTGCCAGCGGCGCGGACAGGGGACTCCACACCGGGGAGCTGTTTTTT	CASGADRGLHTGELFF
.	.	TRBV2	TRBJ1-6	TGTGCCAGCAGTGAAGGATATGGTAATTCACCCCTCCACTTT	CASSEGYGNSPLHF
.	few	TRBV7-2	TRBJ2-5	TGTGCCAGCAGCCTAGTCGGAGGGCTCGAGGGGGAGACCCAGTACTTC	CASSLVGGLEGETQYF
.	.	TRBV5-1	TRBJ2-7	TGCGCCAGCACCAGCCCTTACGGATCCTACGAGCAGTACTTC	CASTSPYGSYEQYF
.	.	TRBV4-2	TRBJ2-1	TGTGCCAGCAGCCAAGTAGGATACAATGAGCAGTTCTTC	CASSQVGYNEQFF
.	many	TRBV4-1	TRBJ2-7	TGCGCCAGCAGCCAAATCGCGTCCTACGAGCAGTACTTC	CASSQIASYEQYF
.	.	TRBV7-2	TRBJ2-2	TGTGCCAGCAGCTTAGACAGGGGAGGAACCGGGGAGCTGTTTTTT	CASSLDRGGTGELFF
.	.	TRBV2	TRBJ2-1	TGTGCCAGCAGTCACCGGGACTCCTCCTACCATGGGCAGTTCTTC	CASSHRDSSYHGQFF
.	many	TRBV9	TRBJ1-2	TGTGCCAGCAGCGTAGAGAACTATGGCTACACCTTC	CASSVENYGYTF
TRBD1	many	TRBV27	TRBJ1-2	TGTGCCAGCAGTCCCCTGCCCGACAGGGGGCAGGGCTATGGCTACACCTTC	CASSPLPDRGQGYGYTF
TRBD1	.	TRBV2	TRBJ1-5	TGTGCCAGCAGTAAGGACAGGGGTACGGCTCAGCCCCAGCATTTT	CASSKDRGTAQPQHF
TRBD1	.	TRBV7-2	TRBJ2-5	TGTGCCAGCAGCTACCGAGACAGGGGGGAGACCCAGTACTTC	CASSYRDRGETQYF
.	.	TRBV12-3/TRBV12-4	TRBJ1-4	TGTGCCAGCAGGCTCCGAACAGGTGCAACTAATGAAAAACTGTTTTTT	CASRLRTGATNEKLFF
.	few	TRBV10-3	TRBJ2-7	TGTGCCATCAGTCTCATCGGGGGTCGAGAGCAGTACTTC	CAISLIGGREQYF
.	.	TRBV7-2	TRBJ1-1	TGTGCCAGCGGGGGGGGATCGGGCACTGAAGCTTTCTTT	CASGGGSGTEAFF
.	few	TRBV29-1	TRBJ1-2	TGCAGCGTTGGGACTAACTATGGCTACACCTTC	CSVGTNYGYTF